Listed below are T cell receptor beta chains from one sample, sequenced in a study of breast tumors, draining lymph nodes, adjacent tissues. TCRdb ran MiXCR on the multiplex PCR reads and lists one entry per CDR3 protein. The top ten clones hold roughly a fifth of a sample with 17,000 or so distinct CDR3 sequences, approximately 57% of them seen once. Sequencing was done on a sample of tumor-adjacent breast tissue. These receptors were obtained from a female donor with breast cancer. Some clones in this sample may be carry-over from other donors' samples. Both conserved end residues are part of each CDR3. The order of the fields is clone size, J gene, V gene, D gene, CDR3 protein, CDR3 DNA. The D gene is left open where the match is weak. Not every row has a clone size; where given, it reads once, few, many or a size class.

abundance: -; j_gene: TRBJ2-1; v_gene: TRBV20-1; d_gene: TRBD2; CDR3aa: CSARNLGLAFEQFF; CDR3nt: TGCAGTGCTAGAAACCTGGGACTAGCCTTTGAGCAGTTCTTC
abundance: -; j_gene: TRBJ1-4; v_gene: TRBV28; d_gene: -; CDR3aa: CASSLVGEKLFF; CDR3nt: TGTGCCAGCAGTTTAGTTGGAGAAAAACTGTTTTTT
abundance: -; j_gene: TRBJ1-3; v_gene: TRBV29-1; d_gene: TRBD1; CDR3aa: CSAGTGGSGNTIYF; CDR3nt: TGCAGCGCCGGGACAGGGGGCTCGGGAAACACCATATATTTT
abundance: -; j_gene: TRBJ2-2; v_gene: TRBV24-1; d_gene: TRBD1; CDR3aa: CATSDPDRGLTGELFF; CDR3nt: TGTGCCACCAGTGATCCCGACAGGGGGCTCACCGGGGAGCTGTTTTTT
abundance: -; j_gene: TRBJ1-3; v_gene: TRBV12-3/TRBV12-4; d_gene: -; CDR3aa: CASSPSSDSEGNTIYF; CDR3nt: TGTGCCAGCAGTCCTTCGTCGGACAGCGAAGGAAACACCATATATTTT
abundance: once; j_gene: TRBJ1-4; v_gene: TRBV15; d_gene: -; CDR3aa: CATSPENEKLFF; CDR3nt: TGTGCCACCAGCCCCGAAAATGAAAAACTGTTTTTT
abundance: once; j_gene: TRBJ2-7; v_gene: TRBV6-6; d_gene: -; CDR3aa: CASYIGGYEQYF; CDR3nt: TGTGCCAGCTACATAGGGGGTTACGAGCAGTACTTC
abundance: -; j_gene: TRBJ2-7; v_gene: TRBV4-1; d_gene: -; CDR3aa: CASSLEDGDYEQYF; CDR3nt: TGCGCCAGCAGCCTAGAGGACGGAGACTACGAGCAGTACTTC
abundance: many; j_gene: TRBJ2-4; v_gene: TRBV4-2; d_gene: TRBD2; CDR3aa: CASSPSSGTRKNIQYF; CDR3nt: TGTGCCAGCAGCCCATCTTCCGGGACTAGAAAAAACATTCAGTACTTC
abundance: -; j_gene: TRBJ1-6; v_gene: TRBV7-2; d_gene: -; CDR3aa: CASSFRNSPLHF; CDR3nt: TGTGCCAGCAGCTTTCGAAATTCACCCCTCCACTTT
abundance: many; j_gene: TRBJ2-5; v_gene: TRBV7-8; d_gene: TRBD2; CDR3aa: CASSWTSGGAETQYF; CDR3nt: TGTGCCAGCAGCTGGACTAGCGGGGGGGCAGAGACCCAGTACTTC
abundance: -; j_gene: TRBJ1-2; v_gene: TRBV5-1; d_gene: TRBD1; CDR3aa: CASSSGQGVHGYTF; CDR3nt: TGCGCCAGCAGCTCGGGACAGGGAGTTCATGGCTACACCTTC